These 27 T cell receptor beta chains were sequenced from one sample in a study of early T cells in non-severe SARS-CoV-2 infection. TCRdb passed the 5' RACE reads through MiXCR, listing each CDR3 protein once. Seen here are fewer than 120,000 distinct CDR3 sequences, roughly 12% observed once, and the top ten hold around 3.7%. The sequencing here drew on whole blood, taken at baseline. These receptor sequences come from an adult who was a healthcare worker with PCR-confirmed SARS-CoV-2 infection or an uninfected control (not recorded which).

This clonotype was detected only a few times. V usage is TRBV29-1 and J usage is TRBJ2-1; 9 nucleotides match TRBD2. V trimming: 7 bases; J trimming: 3 bases; junction bases outside the gene matches: 7. The germline V gene has CDR1 SQVTM and CDR2 ANQGSEA. The CDR3 spans 14 residues. The CDR3 region has the DNA TGCAGCGCTTCCGGACTAGCGATCTACAATGAGCAGTTCTTC. Amino acids: CSASGLAIYNEQFF.

This clonotype turned up a few times. V is TRBV4-2 and J is TRBJ1-1; the D gene is possibly TRBD1 (5 bases). This CDR3 is 14 amino acids long. Between the trimmed V and J ends, which lost 4 bases and 6 bases, there was a span of 15 bases. Germline V gene sequence: CDR1 LGHNA, CDR2 YNFKEQ. In DNA, the CDR3 is TGTGCCAGCAGCCCCCTGGGGCGGGACCCTGAAGCTTTCTTT. This sequence encodes CASSPLGRDPEAFF.

This clonotype came up many times. The V gene is TRBV6-5, the J gene TRBJ1-2; the D gene is possibly TRBD1 (5 bases). V lost 0 bases and J lost 2, with 10 bases in between. CDR1 MNHEY and CDR2 SVGAGI come from the germline V gene. The CDR3 has 15 residues. The CDR3 protein is CASSYSRGANYGYTF. Here the CDR3 DNA reads TGTGCCAGCAGTTACTCTAGGGGAGCAAACTATGGCTACACCTTC.

This chain connects TRBV6-6 to TRBJ1-1, with D perhaps TRBD1 (5 bases). Trimming left V 0 bases short and J 4 bases short, with 15 bases between. CDR1 is MNHNY and CDR2 is SVGAGI in the germline V gene (reference sequence). The CDR3 runs 16 residues. Here the CDR3 DNA reads TGTGCCAGCAGTTACTCGCTACGCCAGGGTAGCACTGAAGCTTTCTTT. It translates to CASSYSLRQGSTEAFF.

In this sample, this clonotype turned up a few times. J is TRBJ1-6 and V is TRBV5-6, with 8 bases identical to TRBD1. V trimming: 2 bases; J trimming: 11 bases; junction bases outside the gene matches: 3. There are 13 residues in the CDR3. The germline CDR1 and CDR2 sequences are SGHDT and YYEEEE. CDR3 sequence reads: CASSFGQGPPLHF. Written as DNA, the CDR3 is TGTGCCAGCAGCTTCGGACAGGGACCACCCCTCCACTTT.

CDR3 sequence reads: CSVLGPLWNTEAFF. CDR3 nucleotides: TGCAGCGTCCTGGGGCCCCTCTGGAACACTGAAGCTTTCTTT. The chain recombines TRBV29-1 with TRBJ1-1; D perhaps matches TRBD1 (5 bases). CDR3 length equals 14 residues. Germline V CDR1 and CDR2: SQVTM, ANQGSEA. Trimming cost V 6 bases and J 1 base, with 15 bases left between them.

The chain recombines TRBV28 with TRBJ2-1; no firm D call. The V end was cut by 6 bases, the J end by 9 bases, with 6 bases between. This CDR3 is 10 amino acids long. The V gene's germline CDR1 is MDHEN and CDR2 SYDVKM. CDR3 region: CASRDSEQFF. The CDR3 DNA reads as TGTGCCAGCAGGGATTCTGAGCAGTTCTTC.

Only a few counts were recorded for this clonotype. V is TRBV7-2 and J is TRBJ2-7; 13 bases map to TRBD2. Germline trimming cut 6 bases from V and 1 base from J; bases unmatched to any gene: 6. In germline, CDR1 is SGHTA, CDR2 FQGNSA. The CDR3 has 16 amino acids. The CDR3 nucleotides read TGTGCCAGCAGACGAGGACTAGCGGGAGTATCCTACGAGCAGTACTTC. It specifies CASRRGLAGVSYEQYF.

The V call is TRBV9, the J call TRBJ2-3; TRBD2 matches at 10 bases. V lost 4 bases and J lost 5; bases outside the gene matches: 4. The CDR3 length is 14 residues. Germline loops: CDR1 SGDLS, CDR2 YYNGEE. In DNA, the CDR3 is TGTGCCAGCAGCATCCGACTAGCGGGAGATACGCAGTATTTT. Its translation: CASSIRLAGDTQYF.

V and J are TRBV11-2 and TRBJ1-1; the D gene is possibly TRBD1 (5 bases). Germline V lookup: CDR1 SGHAT, CDR2 FQNNGV. Trimming stripped 5 bases from V and 4 bases from J, with 17 bases between. The CDR3 totals 15 residues. CDR3 coding DNA: TGTGCCAGCAGCCCGCCCGACCGGGGGGGCACTGAAGCTTTCTTT. This codes for CASSPPDRGGTEAFF.

This clonotype has ten or more counts. The CDR3 loop reads CASSQSVRAGQVETQYF. CDR3 DNA: TGTGCCAGCAGCCAATCAGTCAGGGCAGGGCAGGTAGAGACCCAGTACTTC. The chain recombines TRBV4-2 with TRBJ2-5; TRBD1 is a possible D gene (5 bases). This CDR3 contains 17 residues. CDR1 and CDR2 from the germline V gene are LGHNA and YNFKEQ. V lost 2 bases to trimming and J lost 4 bases, with 20 bases between them.

This chain uses TRBV9 with TRBJ2-3; 9 bases match TRBD2. CDR3 size: 14 residues. The ends lost 6 bases at V and 9 bases at J; junction bases unmatched: 11. The germline gives CDR1 SGDLS, CDR2 YYNGEE. The CDR3 spells CASTALSSGNTQYF. As DNA, the CDR3 is TGTGCCAGCACCGCTTTATCTAGCGGGAACACGCAGTATTTT.

This clonotype was observed a handful of times. V is TRBV7-6 and J is TRBJ2-2; 9 nucleotides align to TRBD1. The J segment lost 8 bases and the V segment lost 2 bases, leaving 12 bases of the junction unmatched. The CDR3 consists of 17 residues. Germline lookup yields CDR1 SGHVS and CDR2 FNYEAQ. DNA of the CDR3: TGTGCCAGCAGCTTACCTCGGACAGGGGATTTTCGGGGGGAGCTGTTTTTT. Translating it yields CASSLPRTGDFRGELFF.

A remark on this clonotype: Just one base apart from a much larger clone, this may be a read error. The rearrangement uses TRBV20-1 and TRBJ2-3; 9 bases are a match to TRBD2. Germline V CDR1 and CDR2: DFQATT, SNEGSKA (reference sequence). The CDR3 contains 13 residues. For the CDR3, the DNA is TGCAGTGCCCTAGCGGGGTTTCGGGATACGCGGTATTTT. Translated: CSALAGFRDTRYF.

This clonotype was counted only a few times. The rearrangement joins TRBV9 to TRBJ2-7; a possible D gene is TRBD2 (6 bases). Trimming stripped 4 bases from V and 2 bases from J, with 19 bases between. The CDR3 sequence is 16 residues long. Germline V CDR1 and CDR2: SGDLS, YYNGEE. The CDR3 loop is CASSLRWGDATYEQYF. CDR3 DNA: TGTGCCAGCAGCCTCCGGTGGGGGGACGCAACCTACGAGCAGTACTTC.

The rearrangement links TRBV6-5 to TRBJ1-5; D is unresolved. The germline CDR1 and CDR2 sequences are MNHEY and SVGAGI. The V and J ends lost 6 bases and 2 bases respectively, with 17 bases between them. The CDR3 is 16 amino acids. This CDR3 is CASRPGEAKGNQPQHF. The CDR3 nucleotides read TGTGCCAGCAGGCCTGGGGAGGCCAAGGGCAATCAGCCCCAGCATTTT.

The chain joins TRBV29-1 to TRBJ1-2, with D hard to call. CDR3 size: 11 residues. The ends were cut back, 4 bases at V and 6 bases at J, with 9 bases in the middle. The germline V gene has CDR1 SQVTM and CDR2 ANQGSEA. CDR3 DNA sequence: TGCAGCGTTGGGATGACGCATGGCTACACCTTC. It codes for CSVGMTHGYTF.

The chain employs TRBV19 and TRBJ1-1; D might be TRBD1 (5 bases). Germline CDR1 and CDR2: LNHDA and SQIVND (reference sequence). There are 15 residues in the CDR3. V shed 5 bases and J shed 4 bases, with 17 bases lying between them. CDR3 bases: TGTGCCAGTAGTGGAGGGGACGCCGGTCGCACTGAAGCTTTCTTT. Translating it yields CASSGGDAGRTEAFF.

The chain is built from TRBV29-1 and TRBJ2-5; the match to TRBD2 covers 10 bases. After removal of 7 bases from V and 4 bases from J, the junction contained 0 bases not matched to a gene. Germline-derived CDR1 and CDR2 are SQVTM and ANQGSEA. The CDR3 spans 11 residues. The CDR3 DNA sequence: TGCAGCGGGACTAGCGGAGAGACCCAGTACTTC. It translates to CSGTSGETQYF. Filled out from reference TRBV29-1 and TRBJ2-5, the complete variable domain reads SAVISQKPSRDICQRGTSLTIQCQVDSQVTMMFWYRQQPGQSLTLIATANQGSEATYESGFVIDKFPISRPNLTFSTLTVSNMSPEDSSIYLCSGTSGETQYFGPGTRLLVL.

The chain combines TRBV7-9 with TRBJ2-7; D is unclear. The CDR3 has 14 amino acids. Trimming pared 3 bases from V and 5 bases from J, leaving 14 bases between. CDR1 is SEHNR, CDR2 FQNEAQ, per germline (reference sequence). The CDR3 here is CASSLKGAAHEQYF. The CDR3 coding sequence is TGTGCCAGCAGCTTGAAGGGTGCCGCGCACGAGCAGTACTTC.

This clonotype was seen ten or more times. The chain is built from TRBV28 and TRBJ2-1, with TRBD2 as a possible D gene (6 bases). CDR3 length: 16 amino acids. Deletions cut 4 bases from V and 5 bases from J, with 18 bases between. Germline CDR1 MDHEN, CDR2 SYDVKM. In DNA, the CDR3 is TGTGCCAGCAGTTCCCCGGGGCGGGAAAGGGACAATGAGCAGTTCTTC. It is translated as CASSSPGRERDNEQFF. Drawing the rest from reference TRBV28 and TRBJ2-1, the complete variable domain is DVKVTQSSRYLVKRTGEKVFLECVQDMDHENMFWYRQDPGLGLRLIYFSYDVKMKEKGDIPEGYSVSREKKERFSLILESASTNQTSMYLCASSSPGRERDNEQFFGPGTRLTVL.

The chain employs TRBV20-1 and TRBJ1-3; TRBD1 might be the D (5 bases). This CDR3 region has 14 residues. The germline CDR1 and CDR2 sequences are DFQATT and SNEGSKA (reference sequence). Trimming shortened V by 4 bases and J by 4 bases, and 14 bases separated the two germline ends. The CDR3 sequence: CSATSGGWGNTIYF. In DNA form, the CDR3 reads TGCAGTGCTACCAGTGGGGGGTGGGGAAACACCATATATTTT.

This clonotype was found a few times. V is TRBV19 and J is TRBJ1-5, with 8 positions matching TRBD1. V dropped 4 bases and J dropped 7; count of bases not matched to a gene: 6. This CDR3 is 14 amino acids long. Looked up from germline, CDR1 is LNHDA and CDR2 is SQIVND (reference sequence). The CDR3 DNA reads TGTGCCAGTAGTACTAAGACAGGGGTCCAGCCCCAGCATTTT. Translation gives CASSTKTGVQPQHF.

The chain joins TRBV29-1 to TRBJ2-5; 7 bases line up with TRBD1. The CDR3 extends over 12 amino acids. The germline V gene has CDR1 SQVTM and CDR2 ANQGSEA. The junction had 3 bases not matched to a gene; V was cut back by 3 bases and J by 5 bases. The CDR3 protein is CSVDVRGETQYF. The DNA for the CDR3 is TGCAGCGTTGACGTCAGGGGGGAGACCCAGTACTTC.

This clonotype was counted ten times or more. The chain combines TRBV6-6 with TRBJ1-1, with a tentative D call TRBD1 (6 bases). Deletions cut 6 bases from V and 12 bases from J, with 14 bases between. Germline loops: CDR1 MNHNY, CDR2 SVGAGI (reference sequence). This CDR3 has 11 amino acids. The CDR3: CASSSGQFTFF. CDR3 bases: TGTGCCAGCAGCTCCGGACAGTTCACTTTCTTT.

The V gene is TRBV21-1, the J gene TRBJ1-2; the table's D call, TRBD1, has no DNA check behind it. TRBV21-1 counts as a pseudogene. The CDR3 has 15 amino acids. In DNA, the CDR3 is TGTGCCAGCCTATTCCGACAGGGGGCGGAGTATGGCTACACCTTC. Its translation is CASLFRQGAEYGYTF.

This clonotype was observed a few times. The chain carries TRBV6-5 and TRBJ2-6; D not certain. Trimming took 0 bases from V and 4 from J, leaving 19 bases between them. Germline CDR1 MNHEY, CDR2 SVGAGI. CDR3 length: 19 residues. The CDR3, as DNA: TGTGCCAGCAGTTACTCGGCAGTCCTAGGGTCGAAGGGGGCCAACGTCCTGACTTTC. Encoded protein: CASSYSAVLGSKGANVLTF.